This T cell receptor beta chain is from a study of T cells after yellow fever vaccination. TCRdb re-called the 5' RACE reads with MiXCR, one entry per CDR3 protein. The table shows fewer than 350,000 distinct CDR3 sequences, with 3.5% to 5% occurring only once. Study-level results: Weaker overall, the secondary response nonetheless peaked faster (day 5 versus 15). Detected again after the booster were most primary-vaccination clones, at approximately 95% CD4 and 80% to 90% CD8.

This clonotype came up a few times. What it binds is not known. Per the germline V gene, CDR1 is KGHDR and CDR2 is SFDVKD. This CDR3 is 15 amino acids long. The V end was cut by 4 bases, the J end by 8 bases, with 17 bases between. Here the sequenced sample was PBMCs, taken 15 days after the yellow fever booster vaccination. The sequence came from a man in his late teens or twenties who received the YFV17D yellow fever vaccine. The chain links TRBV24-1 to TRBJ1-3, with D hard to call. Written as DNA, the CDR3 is TGTGCCACCAGTGACCCGTACATAGATCCAGACACCATATATTTT. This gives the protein CATSDPYIDPDTIYF.